This T cell receptor (beta chain) derives from a study of shared clonotypes between healthy human individuals. Germline V gives CDR1 SGHRS, CDR2 YFSETQ. The CDR3 runs to 13 residues. The ends were cut back, 4 bases at V and 7 bases at J, with 11 bases in the middle. Those who donated, Caucasian adults without exception, all lived in Nashville, Tennessee. At the deep level, the assay was run. Libraries were prepared by immunoSEQ multiplex PCR; TCRdb keeps only in-frame clonotypes and omits some of them. The sample yields approximately 2.1 million clones, 93% seen once. The V gene is TRBV5-1, the J gene TRBJ2-2; D ambiguous. Input material: naive CD4+ T cells from PBMCs. The subset is: CD45RA+ positively selected. This receptor was identified in a man aged 18 to 30 in good health. Some clones in this sample may be carry-over from other donors' samples. The CDR3 loop reads CASSHEAVGELFF. The CDR3 DNA reads as TGCGCCAGCAGCCATGAGGCTGTCGGGGAGCTGTTTTTT.